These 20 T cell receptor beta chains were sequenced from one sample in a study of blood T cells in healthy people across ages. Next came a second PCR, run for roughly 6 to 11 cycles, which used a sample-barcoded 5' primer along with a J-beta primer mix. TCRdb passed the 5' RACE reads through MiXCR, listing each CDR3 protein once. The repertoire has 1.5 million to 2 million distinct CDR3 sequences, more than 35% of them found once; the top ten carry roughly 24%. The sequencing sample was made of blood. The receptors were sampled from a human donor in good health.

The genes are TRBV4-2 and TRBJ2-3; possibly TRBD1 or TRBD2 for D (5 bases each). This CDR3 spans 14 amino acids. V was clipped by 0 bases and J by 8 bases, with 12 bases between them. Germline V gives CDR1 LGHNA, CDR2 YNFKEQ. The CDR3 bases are TGTGCCAGCAGCCAAGATCGGGGCATCTTTACGCAGTATTTT. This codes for CASSQDRGIFTQYF.

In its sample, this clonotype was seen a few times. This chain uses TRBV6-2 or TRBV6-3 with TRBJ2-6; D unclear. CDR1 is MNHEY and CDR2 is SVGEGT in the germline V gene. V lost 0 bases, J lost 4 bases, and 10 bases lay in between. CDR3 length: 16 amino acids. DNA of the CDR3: TGTGCCAGCAGTTACTCTGGCACACACGGGGCCAACGTCCTGACTTTC. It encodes CASSYSGTHGANVLTF.

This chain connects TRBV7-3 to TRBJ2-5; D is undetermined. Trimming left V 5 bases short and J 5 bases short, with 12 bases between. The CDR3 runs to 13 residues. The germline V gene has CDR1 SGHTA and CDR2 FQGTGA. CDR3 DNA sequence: TGTGCCAGCAGCGAACAAAGATACGAGACCCAGTACTTC. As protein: CASSEQRYETQYF.

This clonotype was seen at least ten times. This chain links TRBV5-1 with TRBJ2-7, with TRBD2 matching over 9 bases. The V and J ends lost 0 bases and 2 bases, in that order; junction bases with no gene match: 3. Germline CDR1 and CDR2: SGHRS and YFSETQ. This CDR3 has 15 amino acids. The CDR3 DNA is TGCGCCAGCAGCTTGGGCGGGGGGGACCCCTACGAGCAGTACTTC. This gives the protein CASSLGGGDPYEQYF.

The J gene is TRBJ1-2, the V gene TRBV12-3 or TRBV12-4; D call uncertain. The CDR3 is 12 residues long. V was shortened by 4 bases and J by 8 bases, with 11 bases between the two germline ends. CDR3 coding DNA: TGTGCCAGCAGTTGGGAGGGTTTGGGCTACACCTTC. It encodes CASSWEGLGYTF.

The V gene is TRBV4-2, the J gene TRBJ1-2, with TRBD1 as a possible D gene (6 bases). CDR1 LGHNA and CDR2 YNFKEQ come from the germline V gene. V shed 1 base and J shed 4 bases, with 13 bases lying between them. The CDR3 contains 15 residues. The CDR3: CASSQATQGGYGYTF. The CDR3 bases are TGTGCCAGCAGCCAAGCGACACAGGGAGGCTATGGCTACACCTTC.

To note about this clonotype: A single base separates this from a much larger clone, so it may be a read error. The CDR3 loop reads CGVESSTFGGEQYF. The CDR3 nucleotides are TGCGGCGTTGAATCTAGCACCTTCGGTGGGGAGCAGTACTTC. The chain recombines TRBV29-1 with TRBJ2-1; a weak D match, TRBD2 (5 bases). The end of the DNA aligns better with TRBJ2-7, so the J call may be wrong. This CDR3 comprises 14 residues. From germline, CDR1 is SQVTM and CDR2 ANQGSEA.

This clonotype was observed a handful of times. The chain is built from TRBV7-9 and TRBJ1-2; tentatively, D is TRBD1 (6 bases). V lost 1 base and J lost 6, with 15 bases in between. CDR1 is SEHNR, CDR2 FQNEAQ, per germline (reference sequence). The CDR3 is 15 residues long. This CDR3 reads CASSLGDRSGDGYTF. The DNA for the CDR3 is TGTGCCAGCAGCTTAGGAGACAGGAGCGGTGATGGCTACACCTTC.

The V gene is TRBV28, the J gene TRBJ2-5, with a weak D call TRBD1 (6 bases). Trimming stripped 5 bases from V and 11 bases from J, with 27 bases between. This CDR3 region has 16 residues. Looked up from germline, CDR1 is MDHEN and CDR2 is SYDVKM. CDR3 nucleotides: TGTGCCAGCAGTGCCGGGACACACAAACCCCCCTTTGAGCAGTACTTC. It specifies CASSAGTHKPPFEQYF.

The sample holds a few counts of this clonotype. CDR3 in amino acids: CASSFTGGINIQYF. The CDR3 region has the DNA TGTGCCAGCAGTTTCACAGGGGGTATTAACATTCAGTACTTC. The chain carries TRBV12-3 or TRBV12-4 and TRBJ2-4; 8 nucleotides line up with TRBD1. V shed 3 bases, J shed 7 bases, and the junction held 5 bases outside the gene matches. There are 14 residues in the CDR3.

The CDR3 DNA reads TGTGCCAGCAGATATACCGGGACTAGTTTCGACAATGAGCAGTTCTTC. Translation: CASRYTGTSFDNEQFF. The rearrangement joins TRBV6-2 or TRBV6-3 to TRBJ2-1, with 8 bases that match TRBD2. Trimming cost V 6 bases and J 5 bases; bases outside gene matches: 12. This CDR3 has 16 residues. Looked up from germline, CDR1 is MNHEY and CDR2 is SVGEGT.

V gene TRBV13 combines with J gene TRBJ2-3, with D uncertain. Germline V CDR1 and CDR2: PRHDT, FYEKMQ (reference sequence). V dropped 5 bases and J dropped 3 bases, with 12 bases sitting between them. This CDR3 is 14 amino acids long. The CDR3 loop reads CASSTHKGTDTQYF. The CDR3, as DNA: TGTGCCAGCAGCACACACAAAGGGACAGATACGCAGTATTTT.

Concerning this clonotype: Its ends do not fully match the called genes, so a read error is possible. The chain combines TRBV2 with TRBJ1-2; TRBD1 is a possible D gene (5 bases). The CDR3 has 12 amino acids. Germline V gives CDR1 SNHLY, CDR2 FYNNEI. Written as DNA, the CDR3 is TGCACGCAGCTAGAGGGCAGGGATGGCTACACCTTC. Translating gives CTQLEGRDGYTF.

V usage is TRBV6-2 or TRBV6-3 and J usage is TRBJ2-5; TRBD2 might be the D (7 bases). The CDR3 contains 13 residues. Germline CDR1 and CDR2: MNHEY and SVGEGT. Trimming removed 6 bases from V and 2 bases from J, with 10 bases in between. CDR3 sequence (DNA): TGTGCCAGCAGCGGGGGGCGGCAAGAGACCCAGTACTTC. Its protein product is CASSGGRQETQYF.

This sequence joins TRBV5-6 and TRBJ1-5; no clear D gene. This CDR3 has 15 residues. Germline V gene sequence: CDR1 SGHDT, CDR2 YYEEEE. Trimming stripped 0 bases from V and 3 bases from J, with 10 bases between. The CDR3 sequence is CASSLGQEINQPQHF. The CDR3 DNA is TGTGCCAGCAGCTTGGGGCAGGAGATCAATCAGCCCCAGCATTTT.

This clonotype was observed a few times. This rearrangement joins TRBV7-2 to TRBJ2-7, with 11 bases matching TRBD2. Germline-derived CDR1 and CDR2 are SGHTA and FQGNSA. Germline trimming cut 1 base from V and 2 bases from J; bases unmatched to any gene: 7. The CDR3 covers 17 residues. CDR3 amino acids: CASSLVTSGDVTYEQYF. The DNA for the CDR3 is TGTGCCAGCAGCTTAGTGACTAGCGGGGATGTCACCTACGAGCAGTACTTC.

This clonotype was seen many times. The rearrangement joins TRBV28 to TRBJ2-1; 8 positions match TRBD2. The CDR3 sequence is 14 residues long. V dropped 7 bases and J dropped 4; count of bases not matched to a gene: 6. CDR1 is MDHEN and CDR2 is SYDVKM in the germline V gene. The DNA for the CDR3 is TGTGCCAGCATCGGGGGGGGCCTTTACAATGAGCAGTTCTTC. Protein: CASIGGGLYNEQFF.

The CDR3 DNA reads TGCGCCAGCAGCTGGCTGACGGGGACTAATTCACCCCTCCACTTT. This sequence encodes CASSWLTGTNSPLHF. The chain has TRBV5-1 and TRBJ1-6; D is possibly TRBD1 (5 bases). Germline CDR1 is SGHRS and CDR2 is YFSETQ. The V end was cut by 3 bases, the J end by 6 bases, with 13 bases between. This CDR3 comprises 15 residues.

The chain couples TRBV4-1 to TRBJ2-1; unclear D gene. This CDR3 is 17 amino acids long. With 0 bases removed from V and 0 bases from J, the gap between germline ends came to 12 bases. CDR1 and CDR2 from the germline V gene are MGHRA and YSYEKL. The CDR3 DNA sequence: TGCGCCAGCAGCCAAGAAGGGTTCGGCAGCTCCTACAATGAGCAGTTCTTC. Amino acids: CASSQEGFGSSYNEQFF.

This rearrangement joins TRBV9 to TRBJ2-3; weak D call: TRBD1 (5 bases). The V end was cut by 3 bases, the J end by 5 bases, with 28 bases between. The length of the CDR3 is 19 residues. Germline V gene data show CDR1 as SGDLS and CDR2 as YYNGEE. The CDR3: CASSAPTGMGPLRVDTQYF. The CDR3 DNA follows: TGTGCCAGCAGCGCTCCCACAGGCATGGGTCCTCTAAGGGTAGATACGCAGTATTTT.